These 13 T cell receptor beta chains came from one sample sequenced in a study of T cells in localized non-small cell lung cancer. The data were produced by immunoSEQ multiplex PCR, yet TCRdb's version contains in-frame clones alone and is incomplete. This repertoire shows 12,000 or so clones, about 86% found once; its top ten account for roughly 18%. This specimen consisted of peripheral blood, obtained before any cancer treatment. Receptors originate from a male donor aged 60 or older with stage I lung adenocarcinoma.

In the case of this clone: Other DNA sequences within the sample encode an identical CDR3. V gene TRBV6-1 combines with J gene TRBJ1-5, with 8 bases that match TRBD1. V shed 1 base and J 6 bases; nucleotides not matched to a gene: 2. The CDR3 spans 14 residues. The germline V gene encodes CDR1 MNHNS and CDR2 SASEGT. The chain's CDR3 is CASSEDRGSQPQHF. Here the CDR3 DNA reads TGTGCCAGCAGTGAAGACAGGGGGAGTCAGCCCCAGCATTTT.

V gene TRBV5-1 combines with J gene TRBJ2-1; weak D call: TRBD2 (6 bases). Trimming pared 6 bases from V and 4 bases from J, leaving 17 bases between. The CDR3 runs to 15 residues. CDR1 is SGHRS, CDR2 YFSETQ, per germline. CDR3 protein: CASKVTSGDYNEQFF. In DNA, the CDR3 is TGCGCCAGCAAGGTTACGTCGGGGGATTACAATGAGCAGTTCTTC.

The V call is TRBV6-5, the J call TRBJ2-7; D call uncertain. The CDR3 has 14 amino acids. The germline V gene has CDR1 MNHEY and CDR2 SVGAGI. V lost 4 bases and J 4 bases, leaving 14 bases between the germline ends. The CDR3 DNA reads TGTGCCAGCAGTTCCATTCACCAGGCGTACGAGCAGTACTTC. Translation gives CASSSIHQAYEQYF.

The chain has TRBV6-1 and TRBJ1-2; the D is unclear. Trimming pared 6 bases from V and 8 bases from J, leaving 16 bases between. CDR1 MNHNS and CDR2 SASEGT come from the germline V gene. This CDR3 is 13 amino acids long. The chain's CDR3 is CASRFGESSGYTF. The CDR3 coding sequence is TGTGCCAGCAGGTTTGGTGAATCTAGCGGCTACACCTTC.

The V and J genes are TRBV6-1 and TRBJ2-2; D may be TRBD2 (6 bases). V was pared by 6 bases and J by 5 bases, with 16 bases between. From germline, CDR1 is MNHNS and CDR2 SASEGT. The CDR3 loop spans 15 amino acids. As DNA, the CDR3 is TGTGCCAGCAGGGGGGAGGAGAGATTGACCGGGGAGCTGTTTTTT. It codes for CASRGEERLTGELFF.

The chain couples TRBV18 to TRBJ2-1, with 9 bases identical to TRBD2. Germline V CDR1 and CDR2: KGHSH, LQKENI. This CDR3 has 18 residues. The J segment lost 0 bases and the V segment lost 6 bases, leaving 12 bases of the junction unmatched. The CDR3 DNA follows: TGTGCCAGCTCCCCAGTGCTAGCGGGAATGGGCTCCTACAATGAGCAGTTCTTC. The encoded protein is CASSPVLAGMGSYNEQFF.

This clone came up once. The CDR3 reads CASIPSGGGKETQYF. The CDR3 DNA follows: TGTGCCAGCATCCCTAGTGGCGGGGGGAAAGAGACCCAGTACTTC. J is TRBJ2-5 and V is TRBV28; 8 bases match TRBD2. V dropped 7 bases and J dropped 3; count of bases not matched to a gene: 10. The CDR3 covers 15 residues. Germline values: CDR1 MDHEN, CDR2 SYDVKM.

The sample holds one count of this clone. This rearrangement joins TRBV28 to TRBJ1-2; D is possibly TRBD1 (6 bases). The ends were cut back, 3 bases at V and 1 base at J, with 15 bases in the middle. Per germline, CDR1 MDHEN and CDR2 SYDVKM. The CDR3 is 16 residues long. The CDR3 region has the DNA TGTGCCAGCAGTTTCTGGTCACAGGGATATAACTATGGCTACACCTTC. This sequence encodes CASSFWSQGYNYGYTF.

This clone was detected only a few times. The chain employs TRBV7-9 and TRBJ2-7; D gene unclear. V dropped 5 bases and J dropped 9 bases, with 14 bases sitting between them. The CDR3 totals 12 residues. The germline gives CDR1 SEHNR, CDR2 FQNEAQ (reference sequence). The CDR3 protein is CASSADTTVQYF. In DNA, the CDR3 is TGTGCCAGCAGCGCCGACACCACCGTGCAGTACTTC.

The chain employs TRBV15 and TRBJ2-1; the match to TRBD2 covers 8 bases. Germline V gene sequence: CDR1 LNHNV, CDR2 YYDKDF (reference sequence). J was trimmed by 5 bases and V by 0 bases; bases with no gene match: 6. This CDR3 is built from 16 residues. This CDR3 reads CATSRDPSGFHNEQFF. CDR3 DNA sequence: TGTGCCACCAGCAGAGATCCTAGCGGGTTTCACAATGAGCAGTTCTTC. Drawing the rest from reference TRBV15 and TRBJ2-1, the complete variable domain is DAMVIQNPRYQVTQFGKPVTLSCSQTLNHNVMYWYQQKSSQAPKLLFHYYDKDFNNEADTPDNFQSRRPNTSFCFLDIRSPGLGDTAMYLCATSRDPSGFHNEQFFGPGTRLTVL.

This sequence joins TRBV11-2 and TRBJ2-2, with TRBD1 as a possible D gene (6 bases). CDR3 length: 17 residues. Germline V gene data show CDR1 as SGHAT and CDR2 as FQNNGV. V lost 1 base, J lost 2 bases, and 14 bases lay in between. CDR3 sequence (DNA): TGTGCCAGCAGCTTAGGGATTACAGGGATTAACACCGGGGAGCTGTTTTTT. Encoded protein: CASSLGITGINTGELFF.

This clone was counted between two and nine times. The rearrangement links TRBV6-5 to TRBJ1-1, with 7 bases identical to TRBD1. CDR3 length: 12 amino acids. The ends lost 6 bases at V and 6 bases at J; junction bases unmatched: 4. Germline CDR1 and CDR2: MNHEY and SVGAGI. DNA of the CDR3: TGTGCCAGCAGAAGGACAGGTGCTGAAGCTTTCTTT. Residues: CASRRTGAEAFF.

The gene calls are TRBV7-9 and TRBJ1-5; tentative D call: TRBD1 (5 bases). The germline V gene has CDR1 SEHNR and CDR2 FQNEAQ (reference sequence). CDR3 length: 16 residues. The ends were cut back, 3 bases at V and 5 bases at J, with 17 bases in the middle. The CDR3, as DNA: TGTGCCAGCAGCTTCTTCTCCGGGGGGGGTCATCAGCCCCAGCATTTT. Amino acids: CASSFFSGGGHQPQHF. Based on the CDR3 plus reference TRBV7-9 and TRBJ1-5, the full variable domain is DTGVSQNPRHKITKRGQNVTFRCDPISEHNRLYWYRQTLGQGPEFLTYFQNEAQLEKSRLLSDRFSAERPKGSFSTLEIQRTEQGDSAMYLCASSFFSGGGHQPQHFGDGTRLSIL.